The 27 T cell receptor beta chains presented below share a single source sample, sequenced in a study of cytomegalovirus exposure and HLA in healthy donors. It was with 60 Vbeta and 13 Jbeta primers that the PCR ran. This table comes from immunoSEQ multiplex PCR, and its TCRdb copy is limited to in-frame clones, with some not included. The data show around 200,000 clones, about 83% seen once. The sequencing input was PBMCs. The source is a woman between 45 and 60 years old in good health and CMV-seropositive.

This rearrangement joins TRBV7-9 to TRBJ2-5; 7 positions match TRBD1. Germline trimming cut 2 bases from V and 4 bases from J; bases unmatched to any gene: 4. The germline V gene has CDR1 SEHNR and CDR2 FQNEAQ (reference sequence). The CDR3 extends over 14 amino acids. The CDR3 DNA reads TGTGCCAGCAGCTTAAGAGGGGGCAGAGAGACCCAGTACTTC. This encodes CASSLRGGRETQYF.

The chain employs TRBV7-9 and TRBJ1-3; D unresolved. V lost 1 base, J lost 1 base, and 11 bases lay in between. The CDR3 has 16 residues. From germline, CDR1 is SEHNR and CDR2 FQNEAQ (reference sequence). This chain's CDR3 is CASSLGVRLSGNTIYF. The CDR3 nucleotides read TGTGCCAGCAGCTTAGGGGTGCGGTTATCTGGAAACACCATATATTTT.

The rearrangement uses TRBV5-1 and TRBJ2-5; the D gene is possibly TRBD1 (5 bases). Germline CDR1 and CDR2: SGHRS and YFSETQ. The CDR3 covers 16 residues. V was clipped by 0 bases and J by 1 base, with 13 bases between them. CDR3 DNA: TGCGCCAGCAGCTTGGGACAGCCGAACTTCCAAGAGACCCAGTACTTC. This gives the protein CASSLGQPNFQETQYF.

For the CDR3, the DNA is TGTGCCAGCAGCTTAATCCTAGCGGGGGTTAATGAGCAGTTCTTC. Amino acids: CASSLILAGVNEQFF. The rearrangement uses TRBV7-8 and TRBJ2-1, with 10 nucleotides matching TRBD2. The CDR3 is 15 residues long. Trimming took 2 bases from V and 7 from J; bases not matched to a gene: 5. Germline V lookup: CDR1 SGHVS, CDR2 FQNEAQ.

This rearrangement joins TRBV5-4 to TRBJ2-2; 9 nucleotides match TRBD1. J was trimmed by 8 bases and V by 4 bases; bases with no gene match: 15. The CDR3 is made up of 17 amino acids. Germline CDR1 and CDR2: SGHNT and YYREEE (reference sequence). CDR3 sequence: CASSVPPGQGNRGELFF. CDR3 DNA: TGTGCCAGCAGCGTTCCACCGGGACAGGGAAATAGAGGGGAGCTGTTTTTT.

V is TRBV28 and J is TRBJ2-7, with 10 bases aligning to TRBD2. The CDR3 covers 15 residues. CDR1 is MDHEN, CDR2 SYDVKM, per germline. Germline trimming cut 6 bases from V and 4 bases from J; bases unmatched to any gene: 9. The CDR3: CASRTMSGGAYEQYF. CDR3 DNA: TGTGCCAGCAGGACTATGAGCGGGGGGGCTTACGAGCAGTACTTC.

The rearrangement links TRBV28 to TRBJ1-1, with D tentatively TRBD1 (6 bases). Germline CDR1 MDHEN, CDR2 SYDVKM. V lost 10 bases, J lost 0 bases, and 12 bases lay in between. This CDR3 comprises 13 residues. The CDR3 reads CAIMYRVNTEAFF. The CDR3 DNA reads TGTGCCATAATGTACAGGGTGAACACTGAAGCTTTCTTT.

The genes are TRBV9 and TRBJ2-1; 8 bases fit TRBD2. The CDR3 totals 17 residues. With V trimmed by 3 bases and J by 7 bases, 15 bases remained unmatched. Germline assignment: CDR1 SGDLS and CDR2 YYNGEE. The CDR3 sequence is CASSASQAGATRNEQFF. The CDR3 region has the DNA TGTGCCAGCAGCGCTTCTCAAGCGGGGGCGACGAGGAATGAGCAGTTCTTC.

CDR3 in DNA: TGTGCCAGCAGTTTCATACTTGGGGAGCTGTTTTTT. This codes for CASSFILGELFF. The V gene is TRBV27, the J gene TRBJ2-2; D is uncertain. CDR1 and CDR2 from the germline V gene are MNHEY and SMNVEV (reference sequence). The CDR3 has 12 amino acids. The V end lost 3 bases, the J end lost 8 bases, and 7 bases lay between the germline ends.

The chain links TRBV6-5 to TRBJ1-1; D is uncertain. There are 11 residues in the CDR3. V lost 7 bases to trimming and J lost 4 bases, with 7 bases between them. CDR1 is MNHEY, CDR2 SVGAGI, per germline. Here the CDR3 reads CASKGGTEAFF. CDR3 in DNA: TGTGCCAGCAAAGGAGGCACTGAAGCTTTCTTT.

This clone was recorded once. As DNA, the CDR3 is TGCGCCAGCAGCTTGCTCGCGGGGGGCCACAATGAGCAGTTCTTC. Translating it yields CASSLLAGGHNEQFF. The V call is TRBV5-1, the J call TRBJ2-1, with TRBD2 matching over 8 bases. J was trimmed by 5 bases and V by 1 base; bases with no gene match: 5. Germline lookup yields CDR1 SGHRS and CDR2 YFSETQ. The CDR3 is made up of 15 amino acids.

The chain recombines TRBV11-2 with TRBJ1-6; the match to TRBD1 covers 7 bases. Germline V gene sequence: CDR1 SGHAT, CDR2 FQNNGV. Losses at the gene ends were 4 bases for V and 13 bases for J; bases not matched to a gene: 1. The CDR3 has 11 residues. The CDR3 spells CASSSGGPLHF. The CDR3, as DNA: TGTGCCAGCAGCTCAGGGGGGCCCCTCCACTTT.

The chain employs TRBV18 and TRBJ1-6, with 8 bases fitting TRBD1. CDR3 length: 15 amino acids. V lost 6 bases and J lost 7; bases outside the gene matches: 8. The germline V gene has CDR1 KGHSH and CDR2 LQKENI. CDR3 residues: CASSPGAGGNSPLHF. CDR3 nucleotide sequence: TGTGCCAGCTCCCCCGGGGCAGGGGGCAATTCACCCCTCCACTTT.

This rearrangement joins TRBV6-5 to TRBJ2-7, with TRBD1 matching over 9 bases. Trimming cost V 6 bases and J 3 bases; bases outside gene matches: 6. Germline CDR1 is MNHEY and CDR2 is SVGAGI. This CDR3 has 14 residues. This CDR3 is CASRIAGQGYEQYF. The CDR3 DNA reads TGTGCCAGCAGAATCGCGGGACAGGGCTACGAGCAGTACTTC.

The chain has TRBV4-2 and TRBJ2-3, with TRBD2 matching over 7 bases. Germline V gene lookup returns CDR1 LGHNA and CDR2 YNFKEQ. V gave up 4 bases and J gave up 4 bases; unmatched junction bases: 8. This CDR3 has 15 amino acids. The CDR3 DNA follows: TGTGCCAGCAGCCTCGGCGGGGGACCTCCAGATACGCAGTATTTT. Translated: CASSLGGGPPDTQYF.

This chain joins TRBV27 and TRBJ2-7; TRBD1 aligns across 8 bases. Germline CDR1 reads MNHEY; CDR2 reads SMNVEV (reference sequence). CDR3 length equals 15 residues. V trimming: 2 bases; J trimming: 4 bases; junction bases outside the gene matches: 7. The CDR3 protein is CASSLRDRGFYEQYF. Written as DNA, the CDR3 is TGTGCCAGCAGTTTACGTGACAGGGGATTTTACGAGCAGTACTTC.

The V and J genes are TRBV19 and TRBJ1-2; TRBD1 might be the D (6 bases). The V end lost 3 bases, the J end lost 3 bases, and 14 bases lay between the germline ends. The CDR3 runs 15 residues. Per the germline V gene, CDR1 is LNHDA and CDR2 is SQIVND (reference sequence). The CDR3 region has the DNA TGTGCCAGTAGTATCTCAGGGGCCAGGCACTATGGCTACACCTTC. Residues: CASSISGARHYGYTF.

The rearrangement links TRBV27 to TRBJ2-7; 8 bases map to TRBD1. This CDR3 is 15 amino acids long. V shed 6 bases, J shed 3 bases, and the junction held 10 bases outside the gene matches. The V gene's germline CDR1 is MNHEY and CDR2 SMNVEV (reference sequence). The DNA for the CDR3 is TGTGCCAGCAGGGAGACAGGGGCCCCCCTCTACGAGCAGTACTTC. It codes for CASRETGAPLYEQYF.

CDR3 protein: CASSPTSGGAFGNEQFF. DNA of the CDR3: TGTGCCAGCAGCCCGACTAGCGGGGGGGCCTTTGGGAATGAGCAGTTCTTC. The gene calls are TRBV27 and TRBJ2-1; 14 nucleotides agree with TRBD2. After removal of 6 bases from V and 7 bases from J, the junction contained 11 bases not matched to a gene. The CDR3 runs to 17 residues. Germline assignment: CDR1 MNHEY and CDR2 SMNVEV (reference sequence).

V usage is TRBV28 and J usage is TRBJ2-7, with a tentative D call TRBD1 (7 bases). The V gene's germline CDR1 is MDHEN and CDR2 SYDVKM. Trimming stripped 3 bases from V and 2 bases from J, with 11 bases between. This CDR3 is built from 14 residues. As DNA, the CDR3 is TGTGCCAGCAGTTTCAGGGGGGAGACCTACGAGCAGTACTTC. Translation gives CASSFRGETYEQYF.

The chain joins TRBV7-2 to TRBJ1-1, with a tentative D call TRBD1 (6 bases). The germline CDR1 and CDR2 sequences are SGHTA and FQGNSA. V lost 5 bases, J lost 4 bases, and 17 bases lay in between. CDR3 size: 15 residues. CDR3 coding DNA: TGTGCCAGCAGCGCCCATACAGGGACGGGCACTGAAGCTTTCTTT. Translated: CASSAHTGTGTEAFF.

A single count supports this clone. The V and J genes are TRBV5-1 and TRBJ1-2, with D perhaps matching TRBD1 (6 bases). Trimming shortened V by 3 bases and J by 2 bases, and 11 bases separated the two germline ends. The CDR3 has 14 amino acids. Germline V CDR1 and CDR2: SGHRS, YFSETQ. CDR3 in DNA: TGCGCCAGCAGCTGGACAGATTCGAACTATGGCTACACCTTC. Residues: CASSWTDSNYGYTF. Complete variable domain (other parts from reference TRBV5-1 and TRBJ1-2): KAGVTQTPRYLIKTRGQQVTLSCSPISGHRSVSWYQQTPGQGLQFLFEYFSETQRNKGNFPGRFSGRQFSNSRSEMNVSTLELGDSALYLCASSWTDSNYGYTFGSGTRLTVV.

The chain combines TRBV11-2 with TRBJ1-3; D is unclear. V was trimmed by 5 bases and J by 0 bases, leaving 8 bases between them. The CDR3 has 14 residues. Germline lookup yields CDR1 SGHAT and CDR2 FQNNGV. CDR3 coding DNA: TGTGCCAGCAGCACAACAGACTCTGGAAACACCATATATTTT. It is translated as CASSTTDSGNTIYF.

This rearrangement joins TRBV28 to TRBJ1-5; D gene ambiguous. Germline V lookup: CDR1 MDHEN, CDR2 SYDVKM. The ends were cut back, 5 bases at V and 0 bases at J, with 11 bases in the middle. The CDR3 extends over 15 amino acids. The CDR3 DNA reads as TGTGCCAGCAGTCCTCCCGGTTATAGCAATCAGCCCCAGCATTTT. It translates to CASSPPGYSNQPQHF.

This chain uses TRBV19 with TRBJ1-2; TRBD1 matches 8 bases. This CDR3 comprises 15 residues. Trimming at V came to 5 bases and at J to 7 bases, leaving 12 bases not matched to a gene. CDR1 and CDR2 from the germline V gene are LNHDA and SQIVND (reference sequence). CDR3 nucleotides: TGTGCCAGTAGTTACGACTCAGGGGGCGCGTTTGGCTACACCTTC. Translating gives CASSYDSGGAFGYTF. The full variable domain, in which reference TRBV19 and TRBJ1-2 provide the parts outside the CDR3, is DGGITQSPKYLFRKEGQNVTLSCEQNLNHDAMYWYRQDPGQGLRLIYYSQIVNDFQKGDIAEGYSVSREKKESFPLTVTSAQKNPTAFYLCASSYDSGGAFGYTFGSGTRLTVV.

This clone was detected a few times. The chain is built from TRBV5-1 and TRBJ2-1; D possibly corresponds to TRBD2 (5 bases). The CDR3 runs to 14 residues. Trimming pared 0 bases from V and 8 bases from J, leaving 12 bases between. CDR1 SGHRS and CDR2 YFSETQ come from the germline V gene. The CDR3: CASSLGQGGHEQFF. The CDR3 bases are TGCGCCAGCAGCTTGGGACAAGGCGGGCATGAGCAGTTCTTC.

The V call is TRBV7-3, the J call TRBJ2-2; 12 bases agree with TRBD2. The CDR3 is made up of 19 amino acids. V lost 5 bases and J lost 5; bases outside the gene matches: 15. Germline V lookup: CDR1 SGHTA, CDR2 FQGTGA. In nucleotides, the CDR3 is TGTGCCAGCAGCCCGGCGGCTAGCGGGGGGGCCGAGGGTACCGGGGAGCTGTTTTTT. It specifies CASSPAASGGAEGTGELFF.